The T cell receptor (beta chain) described here comes from a study of blood T cell repertoires in COVID-19. On the study more broadly: From T cells, B-cell-depleted T cells, or PBMCs came the material, which was cDNA or gDNA.

Authors' data handling: Amplification from reference gene primers served as the basis for estimated nucleated cell counts. Produced via immunoSEQ multiplex PCR; TCRdb's table is partial and in-frame only. D and trimming come from the DNA, and the V and J calls and clone size come from that table. The sample has tens of thousands of clones; approximately 91% are singletons. This clone was seen once. The sample was peripheral blood. The receptor comes from a human donor in a cohort sampled during active COVID-19.

The CDR3 DNA sequence: TGTGCCATCAGTGAGCCCGACAGCAACGAACTCGGGGCTTTCTTT. Its protein is CAISEPDSNELGAFF. V and J are TRBV10-3 and TRBJ1-1; maybe TRBD1 (5 bases). V dropped 2 bases and J dropped 11 bases, with 21 bases sitting between them. The CDR3 has 15 amino acids. Germline assignment: CDR1 ENHRY and CDR2 SYGVKD.